At least ten counts were recorded for the clone carrying this T cell receptor (beta chain). The antigen remains undetermined. Using RNA transcripts as the source, TCR beta CDR3 regions were amplified. TCR CDR3 underwent first-round RT-PCR with the HTBI primer set. In TCRdb, the multiplex PCR reads were re-called with MiXCR into one record per CDR3 protein. The sample carries about 200,000 distinct CDR3 sequences, around 20% recorded once. This record belongs to a study of T cells in Graves' hyperthyroidism and ophthalmopathy. Study summary: Staff took peripheral blood when the initial diagnosis was made, before any treatment began. Study-level points and caveats: Most clonotypes that expanded in the thyroid above 0.001 also showed up in blood.

Reasons for excluding patients were uncontrolled infection, other autoimmune disease, pregnancy or lactation. Germline CDR1 and CDR2: SEHNR and FQNEAQ (reference sequence). V was pared by 5 bases and J by 0 bases, with 8 bases between. The CDR3 runs to 14 residues. The chain carries TRBV7-9 and TRBJ1-5; no definite D call. This receptor was identified in a man aged 40-50 years with Graves' hyperthyroidism. The sequenced material came from blood. The CDR3 loop reads CASSPVYSNQPQHF. In nucleotides, the CDR3 is TGTGCCAGCAGCCCAGTGTATAGCAATCAGCCCCAGCATTTT. Full variable domain (outside the CDR3, taken from reference TRBV7-9 and TRBJ1-5): DTGVSQNPRHKITKRGQNVTFRCDPISEHNRLYWYRQTLGQGPEFLTYFQNEAQLEKSRLLSDRFSAERPKGSFSTLEIQRTEQGDSAMYLCASSPVYSNQPQHFGDGTRLSIL.